This is a list of T cell receptor beta chains from one sample in a study of blood T cell repertoires in COVID-19. Generated by immunoSEQ multiplex PCR, the TCRdb table keeps only in-frame clones and is missing some. Of about 63,000 clones in the sample, 65% to 85% were seen once. Sequenced: peripheral blood. Receptor source: a human donor in a cohort sampled during active COVID-19. Both conserved end residues are part of each CDR3. Some rows mark clone size as missing; the rest say once, few, many or name a class of expanded clone.

CDR3 protein,V gene,clone size
CASSYPYSGASYEQYF,TRBV6-2/TRBV6-3,NA
CSGAGFNNEQFF,TRBV29-1,NA
CASSPGGGQETQYF,TRBV5-1,NA
CASSRDSPGANVLTF,TRBV7-9,NA
CASSPFFSGNTIYF,TRBV9,NA
CASSSYLSYNEQFF,TRBV11-2,NA
CAISLAGGYEQYF,TRBV10-3,NA
CASSRGGGTEAFF,TRBV27,NA
CASSSRPGLEKLFF,TRBV7-9,NA
CASRGAGTGNEKLFF,TRBV25-1,NA
CASRTGAGNTIYF,TRBV28,NA
CASSPGGGGITNEQFF,TRBV5-1,few
CASSARTGRSYNEQFF,TRBV5-4,NA
CASSVGGGLTDTQYF,TRBV9,NA
CASTSGFSYEQYF,TRBV2,NA
CASSGRVTGGYTF,TRBV12-3/TRBV12-4,NA